Shown below are 2 T cell receptor beta chains from a single sample sequenced in a study of T-cell memory formation after mild COVID-19. One entry per CDR3 protein results from TCRdb running MiXCR on the 5' RACE reads. The data contain 40,000 to 60,000 distinct CDR3 sequences, 9.5% to 15% of them seen just once; the ten biggest clones take up approximately 23%. Sequenced: PBMCs or a T cell subset sorted from them (not recorded which). These receptors all stem from a man between 18 and 29 years old who had mild COVID-19 (a few samples of this study predate the infection). Cell type and time point are not known.

The J gene is TRBJ2-1, the V gene TRBV7-9, with a weak D call TRBD2 (7 bases). Germline V gene lookup returns CDR1 SEHNR and CDR2 FQNEAQ (reference sequence). There are 15 residues in the CDR3. Trimming pared 1 base from V and 12 bases from J, leaving 19 bases between. CDR3 in DNA: TGTGCCAGCAGCTTAGAGGTTGCGGGGGCCCGGGGGCAGTTCTTC. Residues: CASSLEVAGARGQFF. Looking up the rest from reference TRBV7-9 and TRBJ2-1 gives the full variable domain: DTGVSQNPRHKITKRGQNVTFRCDPISEHNRLYWYRQTLGQGPEFLTYFQNEAQLEKSRLLSDRFSAERPKGSFSTLEIQRTEQGDSAMYLCASSLEVAGARGQFFGPGTRLTVL.

This clonotype was recorded a few times. The chain combines TRBV20-1 with TRBJ1-5, with D hard to call. Germline V CDR1 and CDR2: DFQATT, SNEGSKA (reference sequence). The V end was cut by 6 bases, the J end by 4 bases, with 13 bases between. The CDR3 runs 13 residues. This chain's CDR3 is CSALRGYNQPQHF. In DNA, the CDR3 is TGCAGTGCCCTTCGAGGGTATAATCAGCCCCAGCATTTT.